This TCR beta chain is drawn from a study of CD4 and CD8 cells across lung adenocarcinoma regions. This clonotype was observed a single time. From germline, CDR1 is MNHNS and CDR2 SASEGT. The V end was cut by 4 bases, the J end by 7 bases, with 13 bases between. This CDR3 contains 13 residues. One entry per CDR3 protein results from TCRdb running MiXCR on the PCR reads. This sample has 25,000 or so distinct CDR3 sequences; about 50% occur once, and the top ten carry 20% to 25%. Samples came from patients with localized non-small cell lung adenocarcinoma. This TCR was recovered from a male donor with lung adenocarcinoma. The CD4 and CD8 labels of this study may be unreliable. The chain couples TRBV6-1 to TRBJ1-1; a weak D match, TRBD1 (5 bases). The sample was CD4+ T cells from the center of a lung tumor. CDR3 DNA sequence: TGTGCCAGCAGTGCGGGGGTAAGGAGTGAAGCTTTCTTT. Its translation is CASSAGVRSEAFF.